The following is a T cell receptor beta chain sequence with its context. Its antigen is not identified. V shed 2 bases, J shed 4 bases, and the junction held 4 bases outside the gene matches. Germline V gene data show CDR1 as LNHDA and CDR2 as SQIVND (reference sequence). This CDR3 is 14 amino acids long. The method was immunoSEQ multiplex PCR; TCRdb's version includes in-frame clones alone and lacks a portion of them. The sample includes around 63,000 clones, around nine tenths of them seen just once. These data are taken from a study of OX40 agonist ivuxolimab in advanced cancers. Overall study context: Patients enrolled in dose escalation were diagnosed with hepatocellular carcinoma, melanoma, renal cell or head and neck cancer. From 23 to 79 years was the age range, with a mean of approximately 58 years, and about 83% were male. Study conclusions and caveats: Some nonresponders also had low normalized T-cell clonal expansion.

The material was CD4+ or CD8+ T cells sorted from blood, obtained in a trial of the OX40 agonist ivuxolimab. The TCR comes from an adult with an advanced solid tumor such as melanoma, head and neck, liver or kidney cancer. This sequence joins TRBV19 and TRBJ1-2; 7 bases are shared with TRBD1. This CDR3 reads CASSIPGGSYGYTF. The CDR3 DNA is TGTGCCAGTAGTATACCAGGGGGTTCCTATGGCTACACCTTC. Full variable domain (outside the CDR3, taken from reference TRBV19 and TRBJ1-2): DGGITQSPKYLFRKEGQNVTLSCEQNLNHDAMYWYRQDPGQGLRLIYYSQIVNDFQKGDIAEGYSVSREKKESFPLTVTSAQKNPTAFYLCASSIPGGSYGYTFGSGTRLTVV.